The T cell receptor beta chain described here comes from a study of shared clonotypes between healthy human individuals. A note on this clone: The antigen is not known.

Study-wide points: Depth was large, yet rarefaction showed that sorted-subset sequencing was incomplete. Sequencing depth was predicted to influence how clonotypes are shared among donors. Unshared clonotypes carried lower generation probabilities than those common to all four donors.

Naive CD4+ cells were CD45RA-selected; the remaining cells were memory. The V segment lost 0 bases and the J segment 4 bases; nucleotides outside the gene matches: 2. The germline V gene has CDR1 SGHTA and CDR2 FQGNSA. The CDR3 has 14 residues. The assay was immunoSEQ multiplex PCR, and TCRdb's table has in-frame clones only and misses some. The sample has more than 2 million clones, 90% to 97% seen once. This TCR was sampled from a man aged 18 to 30 in good health. The V and J genes are TRBV7-2 and TRBJ1-2; TRBD1 agrees at 7 bases. The specimen sequenced was naive CD4+ T cells sorted from blood. The sample's subset: CD45RA+ positively selected. Here the CDR3 DNA reads TGTGCCAGCAGCTTAGCGTCAGGGGGCTATGGCTACACCTTC. Translating it yields CASSLASGGYGYTF.